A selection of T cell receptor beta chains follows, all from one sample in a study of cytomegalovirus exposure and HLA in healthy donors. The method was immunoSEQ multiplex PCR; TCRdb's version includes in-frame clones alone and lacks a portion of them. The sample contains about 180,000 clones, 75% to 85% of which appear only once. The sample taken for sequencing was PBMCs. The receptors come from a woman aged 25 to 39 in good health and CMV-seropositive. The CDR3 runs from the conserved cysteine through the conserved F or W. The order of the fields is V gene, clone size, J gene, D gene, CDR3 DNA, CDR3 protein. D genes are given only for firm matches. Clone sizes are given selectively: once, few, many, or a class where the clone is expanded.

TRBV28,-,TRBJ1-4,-,TGTGCCAGCAGTTGGGGAGGGGAAAAACTGTTTTTT,CASSWGGEKLFF
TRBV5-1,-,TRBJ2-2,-,TGCGCCAGCAGCTTGGGGCAGGGAGGAAGAACCGGGGAGCTGTTTTTT,CASSLGQGGRTGELFF
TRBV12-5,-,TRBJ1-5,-,TGTGCTAGTGGCCGTAGACAAATCAATCAGCCCCAGCATTTT,CASGRRQINQPQHF
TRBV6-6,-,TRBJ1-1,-,TGTGCCAGCAGTTTAATCGGGGAGAACACTGAAGCTTTCTTT,CASSLIGENTEAFF
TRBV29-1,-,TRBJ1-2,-,TGCAGCGTTGAAGATGGGGGGTCCCCGATGACTAACTATGGCTACACCTTC,CSVEDGGSPMTNYGYTF
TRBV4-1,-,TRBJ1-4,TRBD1,TGCGCCAGCAGCCCCCAGGGGGCTGAAAAACTGTTTTTT,CASSPQGAEKLFF
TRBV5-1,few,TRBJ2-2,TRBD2,TGCGCCAGCAGATGGACTAGCGGGAGAACCGGGGAGCTGTTTTTT,CASRWTSGRTGELFF
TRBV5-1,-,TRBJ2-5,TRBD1,TGCGCCAGCAAACAGGGGCCCCAAGAGACCCAGTACTTC,CASKQGPQETQYF
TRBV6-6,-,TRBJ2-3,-,TGTGCCAGCAGTTCCAGGGTTCCACTCACAGATACGCAGTATTTT,CASSSRVPLTDTQYF
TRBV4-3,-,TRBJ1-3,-,TGCGCCAGCAGCCGGACATTGGCTGGAAACACCATATATTTT,CASSRTLAGNTIYF
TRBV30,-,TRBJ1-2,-,TGTGCCTGGAGTACCAGGGACTGGCAAAAGGGGGGCTACACCTTC,CAWSTRDWQKGGYTF
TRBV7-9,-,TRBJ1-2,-,TGTGCCAGCAGCTTAGAGGAGCGGTCGAGGCGAGGGGGCTACACCTTC,CASSLEERSRRGGYTF
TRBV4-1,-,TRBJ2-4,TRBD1,TGCGCCAGCAGCCATGGTTTCGACAGGGGTTTCGAAAACATTCAGTACTTC,CASSHGFDRGFENIQYF
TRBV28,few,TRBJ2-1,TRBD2,TGTGCCAGCAGCTCCGGGGGGGCCGACTACAATGAGCAGTTCTTC,CASSSGGADYNEQFF
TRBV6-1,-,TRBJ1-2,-,TGTGCCAGCAGTGAACCCCAGGGACTAGGGGGCTACACCTTC,CASSEPQGLGGYTF
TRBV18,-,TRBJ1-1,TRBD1,TGTGCCAGCTCACCGGGACAGGGGGCTACTGAAGCTTTCTTT,CASSPGQGATEAFF
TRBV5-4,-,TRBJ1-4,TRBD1,TGTGCCAGCAGCTTGGCCAGACAGGGGGAGGGAAAACTGTTTTTT,CASSLARQGEGKLFF
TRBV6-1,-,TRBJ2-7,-,TGTGCCAGCAGTTTGACTGTGTACGAGCAGTACTTC,CASSLTVYEQYF
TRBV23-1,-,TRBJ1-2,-,TGCGCCAGCAGTCAAACTCGGACAGAGGGTAACTATGGCTACACCTTC,CASSQTRTEGNYGYTF
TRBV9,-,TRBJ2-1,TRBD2,TGTGCCAGCAGCGACCCTTCGGGACTAGCGGCTGCAAGCTCCTACAATGAGCAGTTCTTC,CASSDPSGLAAASSYNEQFF
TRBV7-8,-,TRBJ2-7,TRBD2,TGTGCCAGCAGCCATACGGGGGGCGAGCAGTACTTC,CASSHTGGEQYF
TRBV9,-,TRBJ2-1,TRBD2,TGTGCCAGCAGCGTCTCTAGCGGGGGGGCGGGGAATGAGCAGTTCTTC,CASSVSSGGAGNEQFF
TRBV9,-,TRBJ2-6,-,TGTGCCAGGCCTAATGGGCCGTTCCCTGGGGCCAACGTCCTGACTTTC,CARPNGPFPGANVLTF